Following are 21 T cell receptor beta chains from one sample sequenced in a study of blood T cell repertoires in COVID-19. Sequencing used immunoSEQ multiplex PCR; TCRdb keeps in-frame clones, though not all of them. The repertoire has hundreds of thousands of clones, 86% of them found once; the top ten carry 1.4% to 1.5%. The sequenced sample was peripheral blood. The receptors originated from a woman aged 30 to 39 with active or convalescent COVID-19.

V is TRBV6-1 and J is TRBJ2-1; 8 bases line up with TRBD1. This CDR3 comprises 15 residues. In germline, CDR1 is MNHNS, CDR2 SASEGT. V shed 3 bases and J 3 bases; nucleotides not matched to a gene: 4. The CDR3, as DNA: TGTGCCAGCAGTGACCTGACAGGGGTCTACAATGAGCAGTTCTTC. As protein: CASSDLTGVYNEQFF.

Notes on this clone: Other DNA sequences of this sample code for an identical CDR3. The J gene is TRBJ2-7, the V gene TRBV6-5; TRBD1 is a possible D gene (6 bases). This CDR3 spans 12 amino acids. Per the germline V gene, CDR1 is MNHEY and CDR2 is SVGAGI. Trimming left V 6 bases short and J 0 bases short, with 6 bases between. The CDR3 DNA reads as TGTGCCAGCAGGGACAGCTCCTACGAGCAGTACTTC. Protein sequence: CASRDSSYEQYF.

The gene calls are TRBV5-4 and TRBJ2-2; D uncertain. Germline V CDR1 and CDR2: SGHNT, YYREEE (reference sequence). This CDR3 is 12 amino acids long. V was shortened by 4 bases and J by 2 bases, with 3 bases between the two germline ends. In nucleotides, the CDR3 is TGTGCCAGCAGCATAAACACCGGGGAGCTGTTTTTT. Protein: CASSINTGELFF.

This chain uses TRBV5-1 with TRBJ2-3, with 7 bases that match TRBD2. There are 15 residues in the CDR3. V was pared by 4 bases and J by 2 bases, with 7 bases of the junction left unmatched. Germline V lookup: CDR1 SGHRS, CDR2 YFSETQ. CDR3 nucleotides: TGCGCCAGCAGCCCCGAGCGGGGATCCACAGATACGCAGTATTTT. It translates to CASSPERGSTDTQYF.

This sequence joins TRBV13 and TRBJ1-2, with 10 bases lining up with TRBD1. V trimming: 5 bases; J trimming: 2 bases; junction bases outside the gene matches: 8. CDR1 and CDR2 from the germline V gene are PRHDT and FYEKMQ (reference sequence). The CDR3 sequence is 16 residues long. CDR3 region: CASSPGGQGQNYGYTF. In DNA, the CDR3 is TGTGCCAGCAGCCCTGGGGGACAGGGGCAGAACTATGGCTACACCTTC.

The V call is TRBV18, the J call TRBJ1-2; TRBD1 agrees at 12 bases. The V gene end was trimmed by 4 bases and the J gene end by 7 bases; junction bases not matched to a gene: 10. CDR1 is KGHSH, CDR2 LQKENI, per germline. This CDR3 is 16 amino acids long. CDR3 protein: CASSQTGTGGSSGYTF. For the CDR3, the DNA is TGTGCCAGCTCACAAACCGGGACAGGGGGCTCGAGTGGCTACACCTTC.

In its sample, this clone was seen once. The chain uses TRBV18 and TRBJ1-5, with D perhaps TRBD1 (5 bases). V was pared by 2 bases and J by 4 bases, with 12 bases between. This CDR3 contains 15 residues. Per the germline V gene, CDR1 is KGHSH and CDR2 is LQKENI. The CDR3 here is CASSPDSSSNQPQHF. CDR3 coding DNA: TGTGCCAGCTCACCAGACAGTTCCTCGAATCAGCCCCAGCATTTT.

This chain links TRBV7-5 with TRBJ1-2. TRBV7-5 is listed as a pseudogene. The CDR3 consists of 14 residues. The CDR3 reads CVRSLGQRGYGYTF. For the CDR3, the DNA is TGTGTCAGAAGCTTAGGACAGCGGGGCTATGGCTACACCTTC.

The V and J genes are TRBV10-3 and TRBJ2-6; a possible D gene is TRBD2 (5 bases). From germline, CDR1 is ENHRY and CDR2 SYGVKD. Trimming took off 0 bases at V and 0 bases at J, with 12 bases between the two ends. This CDR3 spans 18 amino acids. CDR3 in amino acids: CAISESSGYYSGANVLTF. For the CDR3, the DNA is TGTGCCATCAGTGAGTCGTCGGGATATTACTCTGGGGCCAACGTCCTGACTTTC.

CDR3 sequence (DNA): TGCGCCAGCAGCCAGGGACTAGCGGGGGTGATAGATACGCAGTATTTT. Protein sequence: CASSQGLAGVIDTQYF. The V call is TRBV4-1, the J call TRBJ2-3; 14 bases line up with TRBD2. Germline V CDR1 and CDR2: MGHRA, YSYEKL. V was pared by 3 bases and J by 5 bases, with 4 bases of the junction left unmatched. This CDR3 contains 16 residues.

V is TRBV6-6 and J is TRBJ1-5; perhaps TRBD1 as D (6 bases). Germline loops: CDR1 MNHNY, CDR2 SVGAGI (reference sequence). V was cut by 6 bases and J by 2 bases, with 8 bases left in between. The CDR3 is 13 amino acids. CDR3 nucleotide sequence: TGTGCCAGCAGAGGGGGTGGCAATCAGCCCCAGCATTTT. This sequence encodes CASRGGGNQPQHF.

J is TRBJ1-1 and V is TRBV6-5; 7 bases map to TRBD1. In germline, CDR1 is MNHEY, CDR2 SVGAGI. This CDR3 comprises 11 residues. After removal of 6 bases from V and 11 bases from J, the junction contained 6 bases not matched to a gene. CDR3 DNA: TGTGCCAGCAGCACACAGGGGAGGGCTTTCTTT. Its translation: CASSTQGRAFF.

The CDR3 sequence: CASSEGGYGYEQYF. DNA of the CDR3: TGTGCCAGCAGTGAGGGTGGTTACGGCTACGAGCAGTACTTC. The V gene is TRBV7-9, the J gene TRBJ2-7; the D gene is possibly TRBD2 (5 bases). V dropped 6 bases and J dropped 3 bases, with 15 bases sitting between them. Germline values: CDR1 SEHNR, CDR2 FQNEAQ (reference sequence). This CDR3 contains 14 residues.

This chain links TRBV11-3 with TRBJ2-7; 7 bases line up with TRBD1. The V segment lost 5 bases and the J segment 3 bases; nucleotides outside the gene matches: 7. Germline CDR1 and CDR2: SGHNT and YENEEA. The CDR3 spans 14 residues. The CDR3 DNA reads TGTGCCAGCAGCGGAAACGGGGACAGCTACGAGCAGTACTTC. Translation: CASSGNGDSYEQYF.

This clone appeared once. The V gene is TRBV3-1 (or the pseudogene TRBV3-2), the J gene TRBJ1-3; no clear D. V lost 4 bases and J lost 0, with 13 bases in between. CDR3 length: 16 residues. Germline CDR1 reads LGHDT; CDR2 reads YNNKEL (reference sequence). The CDR3 here is CASSLSGRSSGNTIYF. The CDR3 nucleotides are TGTGCCAGCAGCCTGTCTGGGCGTAGCTCTGGAAACACCATATATTTT.

This clone was seen a single time. The chain uses TRBV5-1 and TRBJ2-3, with 14 bases matching TRBD2. The V gene's germline CDR1 is SGHRS and CDR2 YFSETQ. J was trimmed by 0 bases and V by 5 bases; bases with no gene match: 8. The CDR3 consists of 18 residues. The CDR3 DNA is TGCGCCAGCAGAACTCAGGGGACTAGCGGGGGCAGCACAGATACGCAGTATTTT. As protein: CASRTQGTSGGSTDTQYF.

This clone was seen once. The chain couples TRBV6-1 to TRBJ1-1; 10 bases fit TRBD1. Germline CDR1 MNHNS, CDR2 SASEGT. The CDR3 has 14 amino acids. The junction had 1 base not matched to a gene; V was cut back by 3 bases and J by 3 bases. As DNA, the CDR3 is TGTGCCAGCAGTGACGGGACAGGGGACACTGAAGCTTTCTTT. This codes for CASSDGTGDTEAFF.

The J gene is TRBJ2-3, the V gene TRBV6-1; possibly TRBD1 for D (6 bases). The germline gives CDR1 MNHNS, CDR2 SASEGT. This CDR3 has 16 amino acids. The germline V and J ends were trimmed by 1 base and 1 base, with 12 bases remaining between them. CDR3 residues: CASSEVWGLGTDTQYF. DNA of the CDR3: TGTGCCAGCAGTGAAGTCTGGGGGCTCGGCACAGATACGCAGTATTTT.

The rearrangement uses TRBV5-1 and TRBJ2-3; D is perhaps TRBD1 (5 bases). The CDR3 sequence is 13 residues long. Germline V gene data show CDR1 as SGHRS and CDR2 as YFSETQ. The V and J ends lost 9 bases and 0 bases respectively, with 11 bases between them. DNA of the CDR3: TGCGCCACCGCGCAGGGAAGCACAGATACGCAGTATTTT. Protein: CATAQGSTDTQYF. The variable domain in full, completed from reference TRBV5-1 and TRBJ2-3, reads KAGVTQTPRYLIKTRGQQVTLSCSPISGHRSVSWYQQTPGQGLQFLFEYFSETQRNKGNFPGRFSGRQFSNSRSEMNVSTLELGDSALYLCATAQGSTDTQYFGPGTRLTVL.

This chain connects TRBV6-5 to TRBJ1-6; unclear D gene. The CDR3 spans 14 residues. V was shortened by 6 bases and J by 5 bases, with 11 bases between the two germline ends. The germline gives CDR1 MNHEY, CDR2 SVGAGI. This CDR3 reads CASRGGSNNSPLHF. The CDR3 nucleotides are TGTGCCAGCAGAGGAGGGTCTAATAATTCACCCCTCCACTTT.

The chain has TRBV11-2 and TRBJ1-1; D is unresolved. V lost 1 base and J 1 base, leaving 7 bases between the germline ends. Germline loops: CDR1 SGHAT, CDR2 FQNNGV. The CDR3 runs to 14 residues. In DNA form, the CDR3 reads TGTGCCAGCAGCTTAGGTTGGCAGAACACTGAAGCTTTCTTT. Its protein is CASSLGWQNTEAFF.